The T cell receptor beta chain described here comes from a study of brain T cells in children with intractable seizures. Time point described: blood from clinic visit 5 months post-surgery; TSC patient then seizure free. The sequenced cases were selected for having the highest brain T cell transcript signatures. The CDR3 contains 15 residues. The germline gives CDR1 LNHDA, CDR2 SQIVND (reference sequence). The ends lost 3 bases at V and 7 bases at J; junction bases unmatched: 6. Data came from immunoSEQ multiplex PCR; TCRdb stores just in-frame clones and leaves some out. The sample lists around 340,000 clones, approximately 93% occurring once.

The chain links TRBV19 to TRBJ2-2; TRBD2 aligns across 9 bases. The receptor comes from a boy younger than two with tuberous sclerosis and intractable seizures. The source material was peripheral blood, sampled roughly 5 months after surgery. The CDR3 DNA reads TGTGCCAGTAGTATCGCGGCGGGAGGGGGCGGGGAGCTGTTTTTT. This encodes CASSIAAGGGGELFF.